This T cell receptor (beta chain) comes out of a study of blood T cells in healthy people across ages. This clonotype has a count of ten or more. This CDR3 spans 14 amino acids. V lost 1 base, J lost 5 bases, and 10 bases lay in between. The germline gives CDR1 SGHTA, CDR2 FQGNSA. Through a sample-barcoded 5' primer and a J-beta primer mix, a second PCR was run for roughly 6 to 11 cycles. TCRdb re-called the 5' RACE reads with MiXCR, one entry per CDR3 protein. The repertoire consists of some 1.5 million distinct CDR3 sequences, with roughly two fifths occurring once and the leading ten covering approximately 4%.

The sequence came from a young woman in good health. The chain combines TRBV7-2 with TRBJ2-3; D remains ambiguous. The source material was blood. The CDR3: CASSLVRFGDTQYF. The CDR3 region has the DNA TGTGCCAGCAGCTTAGTACGGTTCGGAGATACGCAGTATTTT.